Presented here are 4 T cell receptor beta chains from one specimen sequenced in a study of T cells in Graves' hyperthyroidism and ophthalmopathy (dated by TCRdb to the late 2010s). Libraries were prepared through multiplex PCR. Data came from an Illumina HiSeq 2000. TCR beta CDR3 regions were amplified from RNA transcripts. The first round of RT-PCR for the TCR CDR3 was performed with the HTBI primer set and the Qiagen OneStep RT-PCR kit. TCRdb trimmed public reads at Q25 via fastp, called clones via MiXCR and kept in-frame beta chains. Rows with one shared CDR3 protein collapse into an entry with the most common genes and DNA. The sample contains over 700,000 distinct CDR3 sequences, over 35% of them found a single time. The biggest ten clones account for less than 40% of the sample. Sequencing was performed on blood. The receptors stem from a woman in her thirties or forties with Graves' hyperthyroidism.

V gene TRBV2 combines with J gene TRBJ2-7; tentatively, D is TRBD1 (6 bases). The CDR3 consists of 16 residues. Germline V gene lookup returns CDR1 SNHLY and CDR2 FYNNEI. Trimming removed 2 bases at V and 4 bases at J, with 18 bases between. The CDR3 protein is CASSEQGSLLQYEQYF. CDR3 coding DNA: TGTGCCAGCAGTGAACAGGGGTCCTTACTACAATACGAGCAGTACTTC.

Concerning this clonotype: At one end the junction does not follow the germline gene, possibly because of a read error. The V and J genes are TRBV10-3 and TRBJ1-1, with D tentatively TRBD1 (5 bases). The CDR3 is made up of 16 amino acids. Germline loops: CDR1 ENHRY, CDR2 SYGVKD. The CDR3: CASSYEDLRGNTEAFF. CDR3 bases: TGTGCCAGCAGTTACGAGGACCTAAGGGGAAATACTGAAGCTTTCTTT.

CDR3 bases: TGTGCCACCAGCAGTGGCCAGGGGATGACTTTC. This encodes CATSSGQGMTF. This sequence joins TRBV15 and TRBJ2-6; perhaps TRBD1 as D (6 bases). Germline CDR1 reads LNHNV; CDR2 reads YYDKDF (reference sequence). This CDR3 contains 11 residues. V was clipped by 3 bases and J by 17 bases, with 11 bases between them.

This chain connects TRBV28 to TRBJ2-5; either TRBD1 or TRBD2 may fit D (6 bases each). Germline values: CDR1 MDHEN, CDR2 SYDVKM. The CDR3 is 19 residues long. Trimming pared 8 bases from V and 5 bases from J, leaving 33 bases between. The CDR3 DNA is TGTGCCAGCTTAGGTCCCTCTCTTTGGGGCGTGGAGGGGGAGGAGACCCAGTACTTC. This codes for CASLGPSLWGVEGEETQYF.